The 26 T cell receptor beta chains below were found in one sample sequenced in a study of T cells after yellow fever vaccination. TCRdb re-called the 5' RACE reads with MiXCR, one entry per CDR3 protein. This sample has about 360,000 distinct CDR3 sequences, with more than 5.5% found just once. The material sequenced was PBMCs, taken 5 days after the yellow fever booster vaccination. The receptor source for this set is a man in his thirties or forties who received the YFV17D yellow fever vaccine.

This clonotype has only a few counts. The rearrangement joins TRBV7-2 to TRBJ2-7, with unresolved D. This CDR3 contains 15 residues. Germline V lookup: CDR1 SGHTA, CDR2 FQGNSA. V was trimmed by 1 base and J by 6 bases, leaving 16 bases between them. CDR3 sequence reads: CASSLGTPGFREQYF. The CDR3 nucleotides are TGTGCCAGCAGCTTAGGAACCCCCGGATTTCGCGAGCAGTACTTC.

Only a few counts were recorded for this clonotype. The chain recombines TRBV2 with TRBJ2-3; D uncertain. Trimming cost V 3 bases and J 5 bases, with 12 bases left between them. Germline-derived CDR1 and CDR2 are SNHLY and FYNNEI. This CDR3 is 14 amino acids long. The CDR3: CASSDGNGGDTQYF. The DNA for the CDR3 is TGTGCCAGCAGTGATGGAAATGGTGGAGATACGCAGTATTTT.

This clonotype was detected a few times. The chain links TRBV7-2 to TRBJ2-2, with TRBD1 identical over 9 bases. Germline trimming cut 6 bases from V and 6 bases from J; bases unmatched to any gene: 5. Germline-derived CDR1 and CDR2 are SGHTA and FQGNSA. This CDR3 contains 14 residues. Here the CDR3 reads CASRGQGGAGELFF. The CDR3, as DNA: TGTGCCAGCAGGGGACAGGGTGGCGCCGGGGAGCTGTTTTTT.

DNA of the CDR3: TGCAGTGCTAGCGGCGAAAGGGACACGGGACAAGAGACCCAGTACTTC. Translated, it gives CSASGERDTGQETQYF. The chain carries TRBV20-1 and TRBJ2-5; D might be TRBD1 (6 bases). Germline CDR1 is DFQATT and CDR2 is SNEGSKA (reference sequence). The V and J ends lost 3 bases and 2 bases respectively, with 19 bases between them. The CDR3 runs to 16 residues.

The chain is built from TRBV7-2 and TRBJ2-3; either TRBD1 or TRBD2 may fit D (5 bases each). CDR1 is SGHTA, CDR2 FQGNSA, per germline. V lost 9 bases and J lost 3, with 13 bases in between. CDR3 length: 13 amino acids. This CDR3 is CASTRGRTDTQYF. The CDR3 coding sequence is TGTGCCAGTACGAGGGGCAGGACAGATACGCAGTATTTT. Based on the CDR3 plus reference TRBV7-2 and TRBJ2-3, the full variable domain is GAGVSQSPSNKVTEKGKDVELRCDPISGHTALYWYRQSLGQGLEFLIYFQGNSAPDKSGLPSDRFSAERTGGSVSTLTIQRTQQEDSAVYLCASTRGRTDTQYFGPGTRLTVL.

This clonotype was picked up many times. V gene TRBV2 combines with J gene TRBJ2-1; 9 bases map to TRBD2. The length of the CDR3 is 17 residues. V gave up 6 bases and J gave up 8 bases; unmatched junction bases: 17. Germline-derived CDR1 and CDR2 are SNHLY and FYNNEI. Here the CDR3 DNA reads TGTGCCAGCAGGGGCCCCGCGTCTAGCGGGAATTTCTATGAGCAGTTCTTC. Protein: CASRGPASSGNFYEQFF.

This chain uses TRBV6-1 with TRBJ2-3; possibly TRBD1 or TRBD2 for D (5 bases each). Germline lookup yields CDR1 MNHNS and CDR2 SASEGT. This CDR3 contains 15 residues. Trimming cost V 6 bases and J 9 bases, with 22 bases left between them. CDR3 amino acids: CASSRSRGGRSTQYF. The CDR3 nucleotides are TGTGCCAGCAGCAGGTCCCGTGGGGGACGTTCCACGCAGTATTTT.

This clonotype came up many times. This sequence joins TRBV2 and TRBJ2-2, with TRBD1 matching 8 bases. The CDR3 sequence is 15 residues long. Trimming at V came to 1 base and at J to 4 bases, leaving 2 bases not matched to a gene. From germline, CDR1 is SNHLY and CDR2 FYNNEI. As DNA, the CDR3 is TGTGCCAGCAGTGAAGTCACAGGGGGCACCGGGGAGCTGTTTTTT. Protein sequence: CASSEVTGGTGELFF.

CDR3 bases: TGTGCCAGCAGCTCCGATCCCACTGATACGCAGTATTTT. Protein: CASSSDPTDTQYF. This chain uses TRBV7-2 with TRBJ2-3; D call uncertain. The ends were cut back, 4 bases at V and 6 bases at J, with 11 bases in the middle. Per the germline V gene, CDR1 is SGHTA and CDR2 is FQGNSA. The CDR3 length is 13 residues.

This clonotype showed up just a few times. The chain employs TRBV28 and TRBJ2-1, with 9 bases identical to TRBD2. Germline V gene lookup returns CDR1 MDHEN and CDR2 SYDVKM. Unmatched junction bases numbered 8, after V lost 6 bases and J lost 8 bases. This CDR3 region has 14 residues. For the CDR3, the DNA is TGTGCCAGCAGAGTATATAGCGGGAGCCATGAGCAGTTCTTC. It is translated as CASRVYSGSHEQFF.

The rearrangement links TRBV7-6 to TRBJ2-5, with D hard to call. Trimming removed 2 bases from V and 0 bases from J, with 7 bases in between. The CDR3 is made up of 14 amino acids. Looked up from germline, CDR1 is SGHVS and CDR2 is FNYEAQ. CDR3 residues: CASSLRLDQETQYF. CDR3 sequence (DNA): TGTGCCAGCAGCTTAAGACTCGACCAAGAGACCCAGTACTTC.

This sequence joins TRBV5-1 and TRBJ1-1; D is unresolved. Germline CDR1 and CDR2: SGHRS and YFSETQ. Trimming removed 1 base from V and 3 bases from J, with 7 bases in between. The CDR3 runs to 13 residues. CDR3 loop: CASSLSLDTEAFF. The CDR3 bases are TGCGCCAGCAGCTTGTCCCTGGACACTGAAGCTTTCTTT.

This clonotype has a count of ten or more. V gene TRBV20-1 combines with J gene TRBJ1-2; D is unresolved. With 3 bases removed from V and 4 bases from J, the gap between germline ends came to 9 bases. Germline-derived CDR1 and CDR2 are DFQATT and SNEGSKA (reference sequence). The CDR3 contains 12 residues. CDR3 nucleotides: TGCAGTGCTAGGGTGTCAACCTATGGCTACACCTTC. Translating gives CSARVSTYGYTF.

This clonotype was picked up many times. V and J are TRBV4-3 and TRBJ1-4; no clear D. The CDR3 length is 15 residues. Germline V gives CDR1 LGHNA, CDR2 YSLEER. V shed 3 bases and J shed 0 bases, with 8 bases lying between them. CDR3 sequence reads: CASSQAVATNEKLFF. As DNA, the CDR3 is TGCGCCAGCAGCCAGGCTGTTGCAACTAATGAAAAACTGTTTTTT.

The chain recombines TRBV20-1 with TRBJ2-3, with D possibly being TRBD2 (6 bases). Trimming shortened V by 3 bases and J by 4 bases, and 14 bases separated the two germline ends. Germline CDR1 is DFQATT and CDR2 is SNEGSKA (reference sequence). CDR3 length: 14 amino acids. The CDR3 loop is CSASIAEFSDTQYF. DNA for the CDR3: TGCAGTGCTAGCATAGCGGAGTTCTCAGATACGCAGTATTTT.

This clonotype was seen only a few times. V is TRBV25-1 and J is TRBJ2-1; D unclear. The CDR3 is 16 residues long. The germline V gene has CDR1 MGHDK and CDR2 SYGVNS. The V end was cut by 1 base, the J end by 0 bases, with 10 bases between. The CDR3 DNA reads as TGTGCCAGCAGTGAATTGGGCGAGAGCTCCTACAATGAGCAGTTCTTC. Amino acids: CASSELGESSYNEQFF.

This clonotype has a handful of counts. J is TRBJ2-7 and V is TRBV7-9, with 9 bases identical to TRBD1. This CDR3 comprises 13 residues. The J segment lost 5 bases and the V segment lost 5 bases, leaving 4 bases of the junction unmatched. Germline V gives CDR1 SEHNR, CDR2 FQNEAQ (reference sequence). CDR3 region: CASSETGGHEQYF. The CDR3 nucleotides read TGTGCCAGCAGCGAGACAGGGGGACACGAGCAGTACTTC. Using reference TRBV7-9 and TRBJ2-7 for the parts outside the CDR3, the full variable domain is DTGVSQNPRHKITKRGQNVTFRCDPISEHNRLYWYRQTLGQGPEFLTYFQNEAQLEKSRLLSDRFSAERPKGSFSTLEIQRTEQGDSAMYLCASSETGGHEQYFGPGTRLTVT.

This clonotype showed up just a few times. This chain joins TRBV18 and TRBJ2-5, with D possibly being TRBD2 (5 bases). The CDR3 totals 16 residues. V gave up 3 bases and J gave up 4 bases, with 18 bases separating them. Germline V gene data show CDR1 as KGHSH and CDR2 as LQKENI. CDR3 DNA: TGTGCCAGCTCACCTTCGATGGTGGACGGAGGAGAGACCCAGTACTTC. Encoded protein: CASSPSMVDGGETQYF.

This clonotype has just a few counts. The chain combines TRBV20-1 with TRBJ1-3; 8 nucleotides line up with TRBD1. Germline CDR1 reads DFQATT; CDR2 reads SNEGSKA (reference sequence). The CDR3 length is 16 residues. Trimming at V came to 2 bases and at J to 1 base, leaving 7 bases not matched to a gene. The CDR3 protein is CSARPTGGWSGNTIYF. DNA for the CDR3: TGCAGTGCTAGACCTACAGGGGGTTGGTCTGGAAACACCATATATTTT.

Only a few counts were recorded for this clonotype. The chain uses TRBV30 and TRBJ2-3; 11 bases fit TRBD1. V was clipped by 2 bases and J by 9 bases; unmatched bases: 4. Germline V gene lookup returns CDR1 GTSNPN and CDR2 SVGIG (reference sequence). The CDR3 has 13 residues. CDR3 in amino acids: CAWSSRDRGTQYF. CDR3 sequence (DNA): TGTGCCTGGAGTAGCCGGGACAGGGGGACGCAGTATTTT.

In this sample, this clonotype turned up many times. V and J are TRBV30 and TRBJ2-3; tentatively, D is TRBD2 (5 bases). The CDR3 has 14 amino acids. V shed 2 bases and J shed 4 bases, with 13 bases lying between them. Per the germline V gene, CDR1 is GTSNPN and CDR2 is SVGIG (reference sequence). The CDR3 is CAWSSPGMADTQYF. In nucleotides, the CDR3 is TGTGCCTGGAGTTCCCCCGGGATGGCAGATACGCAGTATTTT.

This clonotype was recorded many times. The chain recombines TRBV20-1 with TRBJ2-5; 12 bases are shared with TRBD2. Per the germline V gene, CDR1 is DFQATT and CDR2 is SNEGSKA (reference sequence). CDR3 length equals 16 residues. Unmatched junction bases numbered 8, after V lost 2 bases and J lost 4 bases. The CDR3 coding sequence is TGCAGTGCTAGACCTAGCGGGAGGGCCGGGTTAGAGACCCAGTACTTC. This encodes CSARPSGRAGLETQYF.

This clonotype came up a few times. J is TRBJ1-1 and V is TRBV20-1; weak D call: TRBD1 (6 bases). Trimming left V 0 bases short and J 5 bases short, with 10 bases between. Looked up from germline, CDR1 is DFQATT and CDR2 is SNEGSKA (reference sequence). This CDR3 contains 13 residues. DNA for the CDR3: TGCAGTGCTAGAGAAGGGGGGAGAACTGAAGCTTTCTTT. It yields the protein CSAREGGRTEAFF.

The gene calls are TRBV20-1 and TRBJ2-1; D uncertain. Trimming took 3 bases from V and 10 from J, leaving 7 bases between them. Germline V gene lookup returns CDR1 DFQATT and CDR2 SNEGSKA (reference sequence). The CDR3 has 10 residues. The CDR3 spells CSASQAEQFF. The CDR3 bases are TGCAGTGCTAGTCAGGCGGAGCAGTTCTTC.

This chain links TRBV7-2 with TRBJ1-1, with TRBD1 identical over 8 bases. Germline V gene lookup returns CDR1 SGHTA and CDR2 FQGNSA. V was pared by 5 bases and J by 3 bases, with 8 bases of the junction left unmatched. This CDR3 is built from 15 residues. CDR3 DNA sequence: TGTGCCAGCAGCCGCATTGACAGGGGCGACACTGAAGCTTTCTTT. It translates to CASSRIDRGDTEAFF.

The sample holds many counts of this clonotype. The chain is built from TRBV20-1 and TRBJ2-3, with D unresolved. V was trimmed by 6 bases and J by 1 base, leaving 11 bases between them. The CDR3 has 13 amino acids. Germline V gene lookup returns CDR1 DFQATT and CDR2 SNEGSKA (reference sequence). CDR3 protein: CSARKTGTDTQYF. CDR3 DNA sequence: TGCAGTGCCCGCAAAACCGGCACAGATACGCAGTATTTT.